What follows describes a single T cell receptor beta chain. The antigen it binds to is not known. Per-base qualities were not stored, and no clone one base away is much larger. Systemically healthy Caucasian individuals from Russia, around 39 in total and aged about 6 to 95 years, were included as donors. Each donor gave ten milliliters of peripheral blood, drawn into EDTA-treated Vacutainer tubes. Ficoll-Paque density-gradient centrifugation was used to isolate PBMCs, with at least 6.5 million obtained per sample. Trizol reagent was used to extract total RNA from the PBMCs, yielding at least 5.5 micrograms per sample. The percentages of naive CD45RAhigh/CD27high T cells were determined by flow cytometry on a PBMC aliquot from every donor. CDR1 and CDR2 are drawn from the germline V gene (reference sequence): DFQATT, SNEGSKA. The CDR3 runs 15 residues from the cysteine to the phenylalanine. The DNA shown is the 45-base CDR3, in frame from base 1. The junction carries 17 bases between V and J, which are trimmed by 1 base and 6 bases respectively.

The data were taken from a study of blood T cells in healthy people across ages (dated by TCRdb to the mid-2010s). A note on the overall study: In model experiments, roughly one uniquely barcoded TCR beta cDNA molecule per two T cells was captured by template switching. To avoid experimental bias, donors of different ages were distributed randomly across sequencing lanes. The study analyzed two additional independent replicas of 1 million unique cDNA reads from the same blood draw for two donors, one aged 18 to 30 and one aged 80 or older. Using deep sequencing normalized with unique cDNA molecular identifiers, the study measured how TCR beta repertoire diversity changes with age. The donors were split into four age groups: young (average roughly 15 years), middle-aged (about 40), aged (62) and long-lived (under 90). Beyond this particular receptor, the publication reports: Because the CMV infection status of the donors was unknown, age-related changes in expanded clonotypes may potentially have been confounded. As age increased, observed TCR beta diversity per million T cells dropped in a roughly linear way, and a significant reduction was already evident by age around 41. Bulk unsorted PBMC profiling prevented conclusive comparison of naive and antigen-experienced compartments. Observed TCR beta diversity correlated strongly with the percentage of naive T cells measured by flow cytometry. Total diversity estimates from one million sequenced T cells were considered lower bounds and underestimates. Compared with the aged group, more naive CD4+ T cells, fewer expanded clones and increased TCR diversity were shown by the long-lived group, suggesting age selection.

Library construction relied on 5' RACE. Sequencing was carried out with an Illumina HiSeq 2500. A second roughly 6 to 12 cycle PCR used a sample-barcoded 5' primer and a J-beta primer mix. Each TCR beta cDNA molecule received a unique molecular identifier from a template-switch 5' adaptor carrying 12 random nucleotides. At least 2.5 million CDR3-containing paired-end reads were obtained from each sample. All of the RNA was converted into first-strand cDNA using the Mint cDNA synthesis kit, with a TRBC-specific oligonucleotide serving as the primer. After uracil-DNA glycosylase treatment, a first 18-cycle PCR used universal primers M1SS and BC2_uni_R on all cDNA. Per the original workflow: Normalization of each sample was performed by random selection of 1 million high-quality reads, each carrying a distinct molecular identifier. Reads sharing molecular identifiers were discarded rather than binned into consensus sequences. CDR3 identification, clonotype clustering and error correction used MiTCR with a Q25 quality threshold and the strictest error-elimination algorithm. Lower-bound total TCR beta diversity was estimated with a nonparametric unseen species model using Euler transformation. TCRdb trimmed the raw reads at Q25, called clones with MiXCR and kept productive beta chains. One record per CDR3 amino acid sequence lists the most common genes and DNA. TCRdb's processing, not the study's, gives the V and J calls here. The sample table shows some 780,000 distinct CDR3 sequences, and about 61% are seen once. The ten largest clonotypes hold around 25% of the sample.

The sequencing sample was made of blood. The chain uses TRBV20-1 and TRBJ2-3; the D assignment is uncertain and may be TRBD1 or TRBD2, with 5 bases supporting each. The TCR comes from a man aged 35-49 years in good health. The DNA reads TGCAGTGCTAGAGCCGGGACGTTTGATATGGATACGCAGTATTTT. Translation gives CSARAGTFDMDTQYF.